The clone carrying this T cell receptor beta chain showed up just a few times. This sample is drawn from a study of blood T cell repertoires in COVID-19. The CDR3 has 14 amino acids. The V gene end was trimmed by 5 bases and the J gene end by 6 bases; junction bases not matched to a gene: 6. Germline V gene data show CDR1 as MNHEY and CDR2 as SVGAGI. Assay: immunoSEQ multiplex PCR; the TCRdb copy retains only in-frame clones and omits some. This repertoire shows roughly 180,000 clones, roughly 79% found once; its top ten account for about 10%. Sequencing used peripheral blood. This TCR was sampled from a woman aged 40 to 55 with COVID-19, enrolled during active disease. The chain couples TRBV6-5 to TRBJ1-5, with 8 bases aligning to TRBD1. This CDR3 reads CASSRGDRGQPQHF. CDR3 coding DNA: TGTGCCAGCAGTCGCGGAGACAGGGGTCAGCCCCAGCATTTT.